Below are 17 T cell receptor beta chains sequenced from a single sample in a study of beta chain features in type 1 diabetes. The antigens of these receptors remain unknown. Study-wide points: Within each of all four CD4+ subsets, Type 1 diabetes patients had TCRB CDR3s that were moderately but significantly shorter.

Expressed TCRB transcripts got sequenced, as all isolated RNA was reverse transcribed. Produced via immunoSEQ multiplex PCR; TCRdb's table is partial and in-frame only. The sample shows roughly 150,000 clones, roughly 60% of them seen only once. Source material: naive CD4+ T cells from blood. The receptors stem from a man aged 25-45 years with type 1 diabetes.

This sequence joins TRBV6-5 and TRBJ2-7, with D perhaps matching TRBD1 (6 bases). The CDR3 runs to 15 residues. Trimming took 7 bases from V and 2 from J, leaving 18 bases between them. Germline V CDR1 and CDR2: MNHEY, SVGAGI. The DNA of the CDR3 is TGTGCCAGCACCAACAGGGAATCGCGGCCCTACGAGCAGTACTTC. Protein: CASTNRESRPYEQYF.

V and J are TRBV28 and TRBJ2-7; D is perhaps TRBD1 (6 bases). The germline CDR1 and CDR2 sequences are MDHEN and SYDVKM. This CDR3 is built from 10 residues. V gave up 7 bases and J gave up 6 bases, with 7 bases separating them. CDR3 bases: TGTGCCAGCACAGGGGTCGAGCAGTACTTC. Protein sequence: CASTGVEQYF.

This clone was seen a single time. V usage is TRBV5-1 and J usage is TRBJ2-7; D is unclear. The V and J ends lost 7 bases and 5 bases respectively, with 16 bases between them. Germline CDR1 is SGHRS and CDR2 is YFSETQ. The CDR3 has 13 amino acids. The chain's CDR3 is CASQALPDHEQYF. For the CDR3, the DNA is TGCGCCAGCCAGGCTCTACCAGACCACGAGCAGTACTTC. The entire variable domain, with the rest obtained from reference TRBV5-1 and TRBJ2-7, is as follows: KAGVTQTPRYLIKTRGQQVTLSCSPISGHRSVSWYQQTPGQGLQFLFEYFSETQRNKGNFPGRFSGRQFSNSRSEMNVSTLELGDSALYLCASQALPDHEQYFGPGTRLTVT.

This rearrangement joins TRBV7-2 to TRBJ2-4; D is possibly TRBD1 or TRBD2 (5 bases each). The CDR3 covers 15 residues. Trimming pared 1 base from V and 6 bases from J, leaving 13 bases between. CDR1 and CDR2 (germline): SGHTA, FQGNSA. The CDR3 sequence: CASSLVREPVNIQYF. CDR3 DNA sequence: TGTGCCAGCAGCTTAGTCAGGGAGCCAGTAAACATTCAGTACTTC.

This sequence joins TRBV28 and TRBJ2-1; no clear D. The V and J ends lost 6 bases and 5 bases respectively, with 8 bases between them. This CDR3 contains 12 residues. In germline, CDR1 is MDHEN, CDR2 SYDVKM. This CDR3 reads CASRVHHNEQFF. CDR3 sequence (DNA): TGTGCCAGCAGAGTTCATCACAATGAGCAGTTCTTC.

The rearrangement links TRBV6-6 to TRBJ2-1; 9 bases fit TRBD1. Germline V gene sequence: CDR1 MNHNY, CDR2 SVGAGI (reference sequence). J was trimmed by 8 bases and V by 7 bases; bases with no gene match: 9. CDR3 length: 14 residues. CDR3 nucleotide sequence: TGTGCCAGCACGGACAGGGGCCGAGGGGATGAGCAGTTCTTC. As protein: CASTDRGRGDEQFF.

This clone has a handful of counts. This chain uses TRBV29-1 with TRBJ2-6; perhaps TRBD1 as D (5 bases). Deletions cut 6 bases from V and 0 bases from J, with 6 bases between. The CDR3 contains 13 residues. Germline V lookup: CDR1 SQVTM, CDR2 ANQGSEA. The CDR3 loop is CSVGLSGANVLTF. CDR3 bases: TGCAGCGTGGGGCTCTCTGGGGCCAACGTCCTGACTTTC.

In regard to this clone: One end of the junction is discordant with germline, which a read error may explain. This chain links TRBV2 with TRBJ2-5, with unresolved D. The germline CDR1 and CDR2 sequences are SNHLY and FYNNEI. The CDR3 runs 8 residues. CDR3 loop: CATEENDF. CDR3 DNA sequence: TGTGCCACCGAGGAAAACGACTTC. Filled out from reference TRBV2 and TRBJ2-5, the complete variable domain reads EPEVTQTPSHQVTQMGQEVILRCVPISNHLYFYWYRQILGQKVEFLVSFYNNEISEKSEIFDDQFSVERPDGSNFTLKIRSTKLEDSAMYFCATEENDFGPGTRLLVL.

With regard to this clone: This CDR3 is also generated by other DNA sequences in the sample. The chain recombines TRBV7-9 with TRBJ2-5; D is ambiguous. There are 11 residues in the CDR3. In germline, CDR1 is SEHNR, CDR2 FQNEAQ (reference sequence). V gave up 8 bases and J gave up 2 bases, with 6 bases separating them. CDR3 sequence reads: CASSPQETQYF. The CDR3 nucleotides are TGTGCCAGCTCACCGCAAGAGACCCAGTACTTC.

This rearrangement joins TRBV15 to TRBJ1-2, with a possible D match to TRBD1 (5 bases). Germline loops: CDR1 LNHNV, CDR2 YYDKDF (reference sequence). This CDR3 spans 15 amino acids. With 5 bases removed from V and 5 bases from J, the gap between germline ends came to 18 bases. The CDR3 bases are TGTGCCACCAGCGGAGCGGGACCGCTAATGTATGGCTACACCTTC. Translating gives CATSGAGPLMYGYTF.

In this sample, this clone turned up a few times. The chain combines TRBV7-9 with TRBJ2-7; D gene uncertain. Trimming removed 5 bases at V and 0 bases at J, with 14 bases between. Germline V CDR1 and CDR2: SEHNR, FQNEAQ (reference sequence). The CDR3 totals 15 residues. Here the CDR3 reads CASSPRPGSSYEQYF. CDR3 coding DNA: TGTGCCAGCAGCCCAAGGCCAGGAAGCTCCTACGAGCAGTACTTC.

The count of this clone is one. The rearrangement links TRBV29-1 to TRBJ2-2; the D gene is possibly TRBD2 (5 bases). Germline V gives CDR1 SQVTM, CDR2 ANQGSEA. V dropped 3 bases and J dropped 2 bases, with 7 bases sitting between them. The CDR3 spans 13 residues. Written as DNA, the CDR3 is TGCAGCGTTGACGAGGGAAACACCGGGGAGCTGTTTTTT. It is translated as CSVDEGNTGELFF.

There are a few counts of this clone. The chain is built from TRBV30 and TRBJ2-7, with no clear D. The CDR3 spans 14 residues. Trimming shortened V by 1 base and J by 5 bases, and 15 bases separated the two germline ends. Germline-derived CDR1 and CDR2 are GTSNPN and SVGIG (reference sequence). CDR3 residues: CAWSEGNPPDEQYF. The DNA for the CDR3 is TGTGCCTGGAGTGAGGGTAACCCCCCGGACGAGCAGTACTTC.

The chain links TRBV23-1 to TRBJ2-1; D call uncertain. TRBV23-1 is treated as an ORF (open reading frame) with a function not yet certain. The CDR3 runs 16 residues. V lost 6 bases and J lost 7, with 22 bases in between. In DNA, the CDR3 is TGCGCCAGCAGCCTCCCCGGGCCCTACACCAAAAATGAGCAGTTCTTC. It translates to CASSLPGPYTKNEQFF.

This chain links TRBV29-1 with TRBJ1-1; 7 nucleotides agree with TRBD1. This CDR3 region has 14 residues. Germline values: CDR1 SQVTM, CDR2 ANQGSEA. V was clipped by 5 bases and J by 11 bases; unmatched bases: 17. DNA of the CDR3: TGCAGCGTTTCCACCCAGGGGGGAAGTAAGGGGGCTTTCTTT. It is translated as CSVSTQGGSKGAFF. The full variable domain, in which reference TRBV29-1 and TRBJ1-1 provide the parts outside the CDR3, is SAVISQKPSRDICQRGTSLTIQCQVDSQVTMMFWYRQQPGQSLTLIATANQGSEATYESGFVIDKFPISRPNLTFSTLTVSNMSPEDSSIYLCSVSTQGGSKGAFFGQGTRLTVV.

V is TRBV7-9 and J is TRBJ2-5; unclear D gene. The germline V gene encodes CDR1 SEHNR and CDR2 FQNEAQ (reference sequence). The V end was cut by 5 bases, the J end by 4 bases, with 11 bases between. This CDR3 has 13 amino acids. Here the CDR3 reads CASSPRVGETQYF. The CDR3 nucleotides read TGTGCCAGCAGCCCAAGGGTGGGAGAGACCCAGTACTTC.

This clone has more than one count but fewer than ten. The CDR3 protein is CASSLLQGRSYNEQFF. CDR3 nucleotides: TGCGCCAGCAGTTTGTTACAGGGACGCTCCTACAATGAGCAGTTCTTC. J is TRBJ2-1 and V is TRBV23-1, with a weak D call TRBD1 (6 bases). TRBV23-1 is designated an ORF whose function remains uncertain. The CDR3 contains 16 residues. V was cut by 5 bases and J by 0 bases, with 14 bases left in between.